Following are 2 T cell receptor beta chains from one sample sequenced in a study of T cell responses to AZD1222 COVID-19 vaccine. Libraries were prepared by immunoSEQ multiplex PCR; TCRdb keeps only in-frame clonotypes and omits some of them. The table lists about 170,000 clones, 70% to 90% of them singletons. The specimen was peripheral blood, collected 28 days after the second AZD1222 dose. These receptors originate from an adult who received the AZD1222 COVID-19 vaccine.

The chain uses TRBV5-6 and TRBJ2-7, with no clear D. Germline loops: CDR1 SGHDT, CDR2 YYEEEE. V was pared by 1 base and J by 2 bases, with 10 bases between. The CDR3 extends over 14 amino acids. CDR3 sequence (DNA): TGTGCCAGCAGCTTGTTTGTTTCCCCCTACGAGCAGTACTTC. Its protein is CASSLFVSPYEQYF.

V usage is TRBV24-1 and J usage is TRBJ2-7, with D possibly being TRBD2 (5 bases). The V gene's germline CDR1 is KGHDR and CDR2 SFDVKD. This CDR3 is 17 amino acids long. V lost 12 bases and J 4 bases, leaving 30 bases between the germline ends. The CDR3 is CAPISDRERVTGYEQYF. Here the CDR3 DNA reads TGTGCCCCCATATCAGATAGAGAGCGTGTGACGGGATACGAGCAGTACTTC.